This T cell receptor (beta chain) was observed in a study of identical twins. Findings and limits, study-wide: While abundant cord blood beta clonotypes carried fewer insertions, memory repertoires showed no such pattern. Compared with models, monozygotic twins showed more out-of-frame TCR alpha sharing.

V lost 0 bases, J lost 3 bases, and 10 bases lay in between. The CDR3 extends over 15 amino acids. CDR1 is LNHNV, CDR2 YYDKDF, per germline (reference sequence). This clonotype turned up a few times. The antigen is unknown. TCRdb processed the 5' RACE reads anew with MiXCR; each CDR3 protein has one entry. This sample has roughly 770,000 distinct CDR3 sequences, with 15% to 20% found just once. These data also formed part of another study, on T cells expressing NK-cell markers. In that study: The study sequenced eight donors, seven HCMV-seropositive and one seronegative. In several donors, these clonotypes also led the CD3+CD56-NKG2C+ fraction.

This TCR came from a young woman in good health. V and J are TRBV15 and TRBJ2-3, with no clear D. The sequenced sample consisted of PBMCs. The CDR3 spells CATSRDLRDTDTQYF. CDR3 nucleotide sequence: TGTGCCACCAGCAGAGATCTAAGAGATACAGATACGCAGTATTTT.